The T cell receptor beta chain under discussion was sequenced for a study of blood T cell repertoires in COVID-19 (dated by TCRdb to 2018 to 2021). About the study as a whole: Samples covering the acute and convalescent phases of COVID-19 were provided by collaborators in the United States, Italy and Spain. The prospective study material was composed of cDNA or gDNA derived from T cells, B-cell-depleted T cells, or PBMCs. Subjects who had been exposed to COVID-19, were actively infected with it, or had recovered from it provided the deeply sampled blood TCRbeta repertoires that made up the dataset. The repertoires were released in a freely available public database intended as a resource for research on the immune response to SARS-CoV-2. Samples were obtained from the ongoing ImmuneRACE study (first 160 participants) and from about 1,300 subjects provided by 6 global collaborators. Nearly every sample came with metadata listing a de-identified subject ID, COVID-19 status, age in years and sex. Where available, HLA class I and class II types were obtained from metadata supplied by the sample provider rather than from assay-based typing. Study-level results and caveats: The amount of clinical and demographic metadata varied by source and participant and was provided uncurated.

TCRbeta CDR3 regions were amplified from genomic DNA using the immunoSEQ Assay, a bias-controlled multiplex PCR. The study's own analysis went as follows. The number of nucleated cells in each sample was estimated from the amplification of reference gene primers within the assay. To quantify the absolute abundance of each unique TCRbeta CDR3 rearrangement, sequence reads were collapsed and filtered. For each sample, productive Simpson clonality was calculated as the square root of Simpson's diversity index across productive rearrangements. TCRdb re-hosts the immuneACCESS table, in-frame sequences only. Its copies lack some clones; in the studies checked, an unresolved V gene accounts for under half of them, and the cause for the rest is not known. That table gives V, J and clone size, and the DNA gave D and trimming. Here the sample has more than 95,000 clones; less than 95% occur a single time. 1.7% of the sample comes from the top ten.

Comment on this clone: Its target antigen remains unknown. Per-nucleotide qualities are absent, and no much larger clonotype sits a single base away.

Whole blood was collected in K2EDTA tubes by collaborating institutions according to the institutions' own protocols. For TCRbeta analysis, collaborator samples were shipped as frozen whole blood, as isolated PBMCs, or as DNA extracted from either sample type. In the germline V gene, CDR1 corresponds to SGHRS and CDR2 to YFSETQ. Taken from cysteine to phenylalanine, the CDR3 has 15 residues. Only CDR3 DNA is held: 45 bases, read in frame from base 1. V is cut back by 4 bases and J by 8 bases, with 9 bases in the junction unmatched. The sequence was obtained from a man aged 55 to 69 with acute or convalescent COVID-19. The sequenced material came from peripheral blood. The sequence is built from TRBV5-1 and TRBJ2-1; the junction holds 10 bases that match TRBD1. The nucleotide sequence reads TGCGCCAGCAGCCTCTTGGGACAGGGGTTCGATGAGCAGTTCTTC. The translation is CASSLLGQGFDEQFF.